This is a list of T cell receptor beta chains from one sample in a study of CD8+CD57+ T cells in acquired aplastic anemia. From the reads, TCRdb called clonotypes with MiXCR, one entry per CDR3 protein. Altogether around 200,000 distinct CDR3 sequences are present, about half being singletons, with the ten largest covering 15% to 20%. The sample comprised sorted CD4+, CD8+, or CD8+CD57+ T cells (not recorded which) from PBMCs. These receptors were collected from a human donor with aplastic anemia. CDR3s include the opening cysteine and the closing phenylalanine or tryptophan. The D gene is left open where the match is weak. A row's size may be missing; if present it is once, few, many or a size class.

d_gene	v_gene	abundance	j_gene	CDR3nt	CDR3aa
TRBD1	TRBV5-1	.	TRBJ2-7	TGCGCCAGCAGCCAGTACGGGACAGGGCTCACCTACGAGCAGTACTTC	CASSQYGTGLTYEQYF
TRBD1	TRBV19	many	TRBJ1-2	TGTGCCAGTAGTAACTTGGGACAGGGTGATGGCTACACCTTC	CASSNLGQGDGYTF
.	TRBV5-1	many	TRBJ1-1	TGCGCCAGCACCTCCGGTGGGGGGGATACTGAAGCTTTCTTT	CASTSGGGDTEAFF
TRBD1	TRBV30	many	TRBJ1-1	TGTGCCCTCGACCGGGACAGGGGGCCGAACACTGAAGCTTTCTTT	CALDRDRGPNTEAFF
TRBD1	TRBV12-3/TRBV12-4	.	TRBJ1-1	TGTGCCGGCCTACCAGGACAGGGCGGAGCTGAGCAGTTCTTT	CAGLPGQGGAEQFF
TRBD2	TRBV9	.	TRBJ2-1	TGTGCCAGCAGCGTAGCTCGGGGGGGGGTTTACAATGAGCAGTTCTTC	CASSVARGGVYNEQFF
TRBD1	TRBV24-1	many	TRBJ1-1	TGTGCCACCAGTGATTTGCAGACCACCCCCACAGGGGGGAAGAACACTGAAGCTTTCTTT	CATSDLQTTPTGGKNTEAFF
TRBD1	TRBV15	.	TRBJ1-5	TGTGCCAGCAGGACAGGGGGCGGGAGCAATCAGCCCCAGCATTTT	CASRTGGGSNQPQHF
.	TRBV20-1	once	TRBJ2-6	TGCAGTGCTGCCACAGGGCCTGGGGCCAACATCCTGACTTTC	CSAATGPGANILTF
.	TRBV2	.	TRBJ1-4	TGTGCCAGCAGTGAACCAGGAAGAGGCTATTTTGCGGGAGCTAATGAAAAACTGTTTTTT	CASSEPGRGYFAGANEKLFF
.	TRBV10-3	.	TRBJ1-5	TGTGCCATCAGTGAGTCGACGGCGACGTCGGCCCAGCATTTT	CAISESTATSAQHF
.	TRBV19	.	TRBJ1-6	TGTGCCAGTAGTATAGTTGGGCAATATAATTCACCCCTCCACTTT	CASSIVGQYNSPLHF
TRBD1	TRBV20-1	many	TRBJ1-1	TGCAGTGCTAGAGAGAAGGCTCCGACAGGGTTAGATGAAGCTTTCTTT	CSAREKAPTGLDEAFF
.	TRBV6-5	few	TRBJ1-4	TGTGCCAGCAGTTATAACAGGATGGGCCCAACTAATGAAAAACTGTTTTTT	CASSYNRMGPTNEKLFF
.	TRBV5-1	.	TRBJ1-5	TGCGCCAGCAGCCAGTACGGGATCCCCCAGCATTTT	CASSQYGIPQHF
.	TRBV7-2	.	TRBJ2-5	TGTGCCAGCAGCCAAATCCAAGAGACCCAGTACTTC	CASSQIQETQYF
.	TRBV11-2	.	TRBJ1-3	TGTGCCAGCAGCTTAGAGAGGCAGGGGAACACCATATATTTT	CASSLERQGNTIYF
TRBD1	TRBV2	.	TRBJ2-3	TGTGCCAGCAGTGGACAGGGGGCGGGGACAGATACGCAGTATTTT	CASSGQGAGTDTQYF
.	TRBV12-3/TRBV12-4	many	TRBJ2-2	TGTGCCAGCAGTACCCAGACGGCTACCGGGGAGCTGTTTTTT	CASSTQTATGELFF
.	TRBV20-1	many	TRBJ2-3	TGCAGTGCTAGAGGTACAAGTCCTTCAGATACGCAGTATTTT	CSARGTSPSDTQYF
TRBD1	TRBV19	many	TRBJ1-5	TGTGCCAGTAGCCAAGACAGGGGAAATCAGCCCCAGCATTTT	CASSQDRGNQPQHF
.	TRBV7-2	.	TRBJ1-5	TGTGCCAGCAGCTTAGACCAAGGAGGGTACGAGCATTTT	CASSLDQGGYEHF
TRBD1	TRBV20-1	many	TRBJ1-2	TGCAGTGCTAGAGGGCAGGGGGTAAACTATGGCTACACCTTC	CSARGQGVNYGYTF
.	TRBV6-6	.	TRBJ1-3	TGTGCCAGCAGTTACGCCTCGGTATGGGGCTCTGGAAACACCATATATTTT	CASSYASVWGSGNTIYF
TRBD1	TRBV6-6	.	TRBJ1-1	TGTGCCAGCAGTTTACCACCGGGACAGGGACGGGAAGCTTTCTTT	CASSLPPGQGREAFF
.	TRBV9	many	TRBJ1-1	TGTGCCAGCAGCCCGATTTCGGGGAACACTGAAGCTTTCTTT	CASSPISGNTEAFF
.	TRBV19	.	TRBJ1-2	TGTGCCAGTCGTCAGGGTATTCGTGGATACACCTTC	CASRQGIRGYTF
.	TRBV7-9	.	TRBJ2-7	TGTGCCAGCAGCTCCCCCCAGGGTAGATCCTACGAGCAGTACTTC	CASSSPQGRSYEQYF
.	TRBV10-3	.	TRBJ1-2	TGTGCCATCAGTTCGGGTAACTATGGCTACACCTTC	CAISSGNYGYTF
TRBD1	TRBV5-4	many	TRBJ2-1	TGTGCCAGCAGCCCGGGACAGGGGGGTGAGCAGTTCTTC	CASSPGQGGEQFF
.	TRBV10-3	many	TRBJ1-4	TGTGCCATCAGTGAGAGCGAGAATGAAAAACTGTTTTTT	CAISESENEKLFF
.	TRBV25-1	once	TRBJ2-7	TGTGCCAGCAGTTTCGTCGGACAGCCCTACGAGCAGTACTTC	CASSFVGQPYEQYF
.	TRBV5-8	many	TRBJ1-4	TGTGCCAGCAACGAGGGGACGGTTAATGAAAAACTGTTTTTT	CASNEGTVNEKLFF
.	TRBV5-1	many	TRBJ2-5	TGCGCCAGCAGTTCGATGACAGAGACCCAGTACTTC	CASSSMTETQYF
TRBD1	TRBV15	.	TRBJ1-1	TGTGCCACCAACAGAGTTGGACAGGGGTTCGAAGCTTTCTTT	CATNRVGQGFEAFF
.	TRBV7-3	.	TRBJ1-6	TGTGCCAGCCCCCTTCCGGGGGGTATAGCAATCAGCCCCAGGGAGAGGCCCCTCCACTTT	CASPLPGGIAISPRERPLHF
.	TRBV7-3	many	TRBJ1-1	TGTGCCAGCAGCCCAACATCTCAAGGAACTGAAGCTTTCTTT	CASSPTSQGTEAFF
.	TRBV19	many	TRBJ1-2	TGTGCCAGTAGTAGAGGCAGTTATGGCTACACCTTC	CASSRGSYGYTF
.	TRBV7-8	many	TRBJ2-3	TGTGCCAGCAGTCGAGCGGTCAGTTCCACAGATACGCAGTATTTT	CASSRAVSSTDTQYF
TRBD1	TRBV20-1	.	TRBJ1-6	TGCAGTGCTAGAGGAGGGACAGGGTTTTCACCCCTCCACTTT	CSARGGTGFSPLHF
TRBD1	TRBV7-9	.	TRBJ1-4	TGTGCCAGCAGCTCACAGGGGGACAGTGAAAAACTGTTTTTT	CASSSQGDSEKLFF
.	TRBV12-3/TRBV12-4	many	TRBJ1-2	TGTGCCAGCAGTCCCCCTTGGCGGGGGCTAAACTATGGCTACACCTTC	CASSPPWRGLNYGYTF
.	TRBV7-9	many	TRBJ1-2	TGTGCCAGCAGTCCAAACGACAGGCCTAATGGCTACACCTTC	CASSPNDRPNGYTF
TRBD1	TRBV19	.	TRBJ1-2	TGTGCCAGTAGTTCCACGGACAGGGGACTAAACTATGGCTACACCTTC	CASSSTDRGLNYGYTF
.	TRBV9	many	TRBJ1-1	TGTGCCAGCAGCCTACAGATGAACACTGAAGCTTTCTTT	CASSLQMNTEAFF
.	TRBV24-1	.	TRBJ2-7	TGTGCCACCAGGGGCCCCTACGAGCAGTACTTC	CATRGPYEQYF
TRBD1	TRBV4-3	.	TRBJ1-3	TGCGCCAGCAGCCAAGATAAGATGGGGACAGGAAGCTCTGGAAACACCATATATTTT	CASSQDKMGTGSSGNTIYF
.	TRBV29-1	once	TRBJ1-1	TGCAGCGCCCAAGGGTTGGTCGGGGGCACTGAAGCTTTCTTT	CSAQGLVGGTEAFF
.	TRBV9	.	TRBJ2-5	TGTGCCAGCAGCGTAGCTCCAGGGCCCCAAGAGACCCAGTACTTC	CASSVAPGPQETQYF
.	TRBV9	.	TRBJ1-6	TGTGCCAGCACCACCTCTTCGATTCCCTATAATTCACCCCTCCACTTT	CASTTSSIPYNSPLHF
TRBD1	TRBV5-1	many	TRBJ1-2	TGCGCCAGCAGCTTAACAGGGGACTATGGCTACACCTTC	CASSLTGDYGYTF
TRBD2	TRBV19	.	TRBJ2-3	TGTGCCAGTAGTATAGGCGGTCTAGCGGGGGTGTCTAGCACATATACGCAGTATTTT	CASSIGGLAGVSSTYTQYF
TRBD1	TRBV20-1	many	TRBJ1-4	TGCAGTGCTAGATGGGGACAGGGGACGAGGGGTGAAAAACTGTTTTTT	CSARWGQGTRGEKLFF
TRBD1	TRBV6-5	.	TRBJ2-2	TGTGCCAGCAGCAGACAGGGGGGGAACACCGGGGAGCTGTTTTTT	CASSRQGGNTGELFF
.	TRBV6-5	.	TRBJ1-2	TGTGCCAGCAGAGACGGGGCAGGGGGCTACACCTTC	CASRDGAGGYTF
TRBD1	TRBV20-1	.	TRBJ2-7	TGCAGTGCGGAGGGACAGGACAACTCCTACGAGCAGTACTTC	CSAEGQDNSYEQYF
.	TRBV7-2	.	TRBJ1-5	TGTGCCAGCAGTTTTAATGGGCTTGCCCAGCCCCAGCATTTT	CASSFNGLAQPQHF
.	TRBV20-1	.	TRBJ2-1	TGCAGTGCTCCAGGGAACTTCTACAATGAGCAGTTCTTC	CSAPGNFYNEQFF
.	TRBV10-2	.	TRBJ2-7	TGCGCCAGCAATGAAGCCCCCTACGAGCAGTACTTC	CASNEAPYEQYF